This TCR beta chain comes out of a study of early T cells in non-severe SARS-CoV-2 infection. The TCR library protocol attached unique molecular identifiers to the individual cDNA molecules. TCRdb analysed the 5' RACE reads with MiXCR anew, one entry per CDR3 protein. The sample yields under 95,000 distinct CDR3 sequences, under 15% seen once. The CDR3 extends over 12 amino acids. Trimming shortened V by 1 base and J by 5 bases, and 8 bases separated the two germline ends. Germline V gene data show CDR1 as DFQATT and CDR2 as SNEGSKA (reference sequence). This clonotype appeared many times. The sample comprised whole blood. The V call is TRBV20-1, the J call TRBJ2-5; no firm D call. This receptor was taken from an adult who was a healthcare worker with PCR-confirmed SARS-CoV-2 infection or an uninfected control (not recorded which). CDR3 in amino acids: CSARGSRETQYF. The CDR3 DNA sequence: TGCAGTGCTAGAGGTAGTCGGGAGACCCAGTACTTC.